One and the same sample provided the 16 T cell receptor beta chains below, sequenced in a study of cytomegalovirus exposure and HLA in healthy donors. 13 Jbeta primers and 60 Vbeta primers were used for the PCR. Data came from immunoSEQ multiplex PCR; TCRdb stores just in-frame clones and leaves some out. The sample includes 150,000 to 200,000 clones, 65% to 90% seen only once; the top ten take roughly 1.9%. The sequencing input was PBMCs. The receptors here all came from a human donor in good health.

This clone has a single count. V is TRBV9 and J is TRBJ2-1, with 7 positions matching TRBD2. Germline V gene data show CDR1 as SGDLS and CDR2 as YYNGEE. With V trimmed by 0 bases and J by 9 bases, 9 bases remained unmatched. The CDR3 has 15 residues. The CDR3 sequence is CASSVDGEGEGEQFF. In DNA, the CDR3 is TGTGCCAGCAGCGTAGACGGGGAGGGAGAGGGTGAGCAGTTCTTC.

The chain carries TRBV6-1 and TRBJ2-2; D is unclear. The CDR3 has 13 residues. Trimming left V 11 bases short and J 1 base short, with 11 bases between. Germline CDR1 MNHNS, CDR2 SASEGT. This CDR3 reads CALVGRNTGELFF. CDR3 in DNA: TGTGCCTTGGTGGGCAGGAACACCGGGGAGCTGTTTTTT.

V and J are TRBV5-6 and TRBJ2-7; D remains ambiguous. Germline V gene lookup returns CDR1 SGHDT and CDR2 YYEEEE. The CDR3 runs 13 residues. Trimming left V 4 bases short and J 1 base short, with 9 bases between. The DNA of the CDR3 is TGTGCCAGCAGCGACGGGTTATCCTACGAGCAGTACTTC. Its protein product is CASSDGLSYEQYF. Full variable domain (remainder filled in from reference TRBV5-6 and TRBJ2-7): DAGVTQSPTHLIKTRGQQVTLRCSPKSGHDTVSWYQQALGQGPQFIFQYYEEEERQRGNFPDRFSGHQFPNYSSELNVNALLLGDSALYLCASSDGLSYEQYFGPGTRLTVT.

Details on this clone: This same CDR3 is encoded by further DNA sequences in the sample. The V and J genes are TRBV19 and TRBJ2-5; TRBD1 might be the D (6 bases). V shed 0 bases and J shed 4 bases, with 6 bases lying between them. This CDR3 comprises 13 residues. Germline V CDR1 and CDR2: LNHDA, SQIVND (reference sequence). The CDR3 loop reads CASSIDRGETQYF. In DNA, the CDR3 is TGTGCCAGTAGTATAGACAGGGGAGAGACCCAGTACTTC. The full variable domain, with the rest looked up from reference TRBV19 and TRBJ2-5, is DGGITQSPKYLFRKEGQNVTLSCEQNLNHDAMYWYRQDPGQGLRLIYYSQIVNDFQKGDIAEGYSVSREKKESFPLTVTSAQKNPTAFYLCASSIDRGETQYFGPGTRLLVL.

This clone has a handful of counts. The rearrangement joins TRBV15 to TRBJ2-7, with a weak D call TRBD1 (5 bases). There are 14 residues in the CDR3. Trimming left V 5 bases short and J 6 bases short, with 17 bases between. From germline, CDR1 is LNHNV and CDR2 YYDKDF (reference sequence). CDR3 sequence reads: CATSSRQLLCEQYF. CDR3 DNA: TGTGCCACCAGCTCGCGACAGTTGCTCTGCGAGCAGTACTTC.

This chain links TRBV7-3 with TRBJ2-2; 9 bases agree with TRBD2. Losses at the gene ends were 6 bases for V and 4 bases for J; bases not matched to a gene: 3. The CDR3 spans 14 residues. Germline V CDR1 and CDR2: SGHTA, FQGTGA. The CDR3 DNA reads as TGTGCCAGCAGAGTTAGCGGGGGCACCGGGGAGCTGTTTTTT. Residues: CASRVSGGTGELFF.

The gene calls are TRBV5-6 and TRBJ1-1; 9 nucleotides line up with TRBD1. The CDR3 contains 16 residues. Germline CDR1 reads SGHDT; CDR2 reads YYEEEE. Unmatched junction bases numbered 7, after V lost 3 bases and J lost 1 base. CDR3 residues: CASSSPGQGRNTEAFF. The CDR3, as DNA: TGTGCCAGCAGCTCTCCGGGACAGGGAAGGAACACTGAAGCTTTCTTT.

The rearrangement links TRBV9 to TRBJ2-4; 7 nucleotides match TRBD2. Germline lookup yields CDR1 SGDLS and CDR2 YYNGEE. The junction had 10 bases not matched to a gene; V was cut back by 4 bases and J by 6 bases. The CDR3 is 15 residues long. CDR3 sequence reads: CASSQTAGSGNIQYF. Written as DNA, the CDR3 is TGTGCCAGCAGCCAAACAGCGGGGTCAGGAAACATTCAGTACTTC.

The rearrangement links TRBV27 to TRBJ2-1, with 7 bases aligning to TRBD1. CDR1 is MNHEY and CDR2 is SMNVEV in the germline V gene (reference sequence). The CDR3 runs to 13 residues. V dropped 0 bases and J dropped 8; count of bases not matched to a gene: 1. CDR3 in amino acids: CASSLSGGYEQFF. CDR3 nucleotide sequence: TGTGCCAGCAGTTTATCAGGGGGCTATGAGCAGTTCTTC.

This clone is a singleton in its sample. The V gene is TRBV6-5, the J gene TRBJ1-4, with D unclear. Trimming cost V 0 bases and J 6 bases, with 5 bases left between them. In germline, CDR1 is MNHEY, CDR2 SVGAGI. CDR3 size: 13 residues. CDR3: CASSYSRDEKLFF. CDR3 sequence (DNA): TGTGCCAGCAGTTACTCGAGGGATGAAAAACTGTTTTTT.

This clone was picked up a small number of times. CDR3 loop: CASTIAGGLRNEQFF. CDR3 coding DNA: TGTGCCAGCACCATAGCGGGGGGGCTAAGGAATGAGCAGTTCTTC. The chain recombines TRBV6-5 with TRBJ2-1, with 11 bases aligning to TRBD2. The CDR3 has 15 residues. The germline V gene encodes CDR1 MNHEY and CDR2 SVGAGI. Losses at the gene ends were 7 bases for V and 7 bases for J; bases not matched to a gene: 9.

This chain connects TRBV14 to TRBJ2-3; 8 bases fit TRBD2. From germline, CDR1 is SGHDN and CDR2 FVKESK. Trimming took 5 bases from V and 4 from J; bases not matched to a gene: 8. This CDR3 is 15 amino acids long. CDR3 DNA sequence: TGTGCCAGCAGCGCGGGGGGCATCGTCGCAGATACGCAGTATTTT. Translated: CASSAGGIVADTQYF.

The chain recombines TRBV7-3 with TRBJ2-1, with TRBD1 matching 9 bases. V was pared by 6 bases and J by 9 bases, with 9 bases of the junction left unmatched. The CDR3 loop spans 14 amino acids. Germline CDR1 and CDR2: SGHTA and FQGTGA. The DNA for the CDR3 is TGTGCCAGCAGTTCCCCGGGACAGGGAACTGAGCAGTTCTTC. Protein sequence: CASSSPGQGTEQFF.

The genes are TRBV18 and TRBJ2-6, with a possible D match to TRBD2 (5 bases). Between the trimmed V and J ends, which lost 3 bases and 4 bases, there was a span of 7 bases. CDR3 length: 14 residues. Germline CDR1 is KGHSH and CDR2 is LQKENI. CDR3 loop: CASSPGVGANVLTF. CDR3 DNA sequence: TGTGCCAGCTCACCCGGGGTAGGGGCCAACGTCCTGACTTTC.

V is TRBV30 and J is TRBJ1-4; tentative D call: TRBD1 (6 bases). Per germline, CDR1 GTSNPN and CDR2 SVGIG (reference sequence). V lost 3 bases to trimming and J lost 6 bases, with 23 bases between them. There are 17 residues in the CDR3. The CDR3 region is CAWSTYMVDRPDEKLFF. The CDR3 bases are TGTGCCTGGAGCACCTATATGGTAGACAGGCCTGATGAAAAACTGTTTTTT.

This clone was observed a handful of times. The chain joins TRBV5-4 to TRBJ2-3; D possibly corresponds to TRBD1 (6 bases). CDR3 length: 15 amino acids. V lost 5 bases, J lost 3 bases, and 16 bases lay in between. Germline values: CDR1 SGHNT, CDR2 YYREEE (reference sequence). The CDR3 DNA is TGTGCCAGCAGTTCGGGACACTCTAGGACAGATACGCAGTATTTT. This encodes CASSSGHSRTDTQYF. Full variable domain (outside the CDR3, taken from reference TRBV5-4 and TRBJ2-3): ETGVTQSPTHLIKTRGQQVTLRCSSQSGHNTVSWYQQALGQGPQFIFQYYREEENGRGNFPPRFSGLQFPNYSSELNVNALELDDSALYLCASSSGHSRTDTQYFGPGTRLTVL.